Shown below are 12 T cell receptor beta chains from a single sample sequenced in a study of T cell changes during pregnancy in multiple sclerosis. The data were produced by immunoSEQ multiplex PCR, yet TCRdb's version contains in-frame clones alone and is incomplete. Of about 66,000 clones detected, over 75% appear once; the ten largest clones hold about 5.8%. The sample here was CD8+ T cells from peripheral blood mononuclear cells, taken before pregnancy. Receptors originate from a female donor with multiple sclerosis, enrolled in a pregnancy study.

The chain employs TRBV29-1 and TRBJ1-2, with no clear D. This CDR3 spans 13 amino acids. Trimming removed 8 bases from V and 2 bases from J, with 15 bases in between. Germline V lookup: CDR1 SQVTM, CDR2 ANQGSEA. The CDR3 DNA is TGCAGCTCACTAGTAGTGGGGAACTATGGCTACACCTTC. Its translation is CSSLVVGNYGYTF.

This rearrangement joins TRBV2 to TRBJ2-1, with D maybe TRBD1 (5 bases). Germline loops: CDR1 SNHLY, CDR2 FYNNEI. V lost 5 bases and J 9 bases, leaving 5 bases between the germline ends. CDR3 length equals 10 residues. The CDR3 protein is CASSRGEQFF. CDR3 sequence (DNA): TGTGCCAGCAGTAGGGGTGAGCAGTTCTTC.

The chain links TRBV6-5 to TRBJ2-7, with 9 positions matching TRBD2. Germline assignment: CDR1 MNHEY and CDR2 SVGAGI. The trim removed 4 bases at V and 3 bases at J, leaving 10 bases unmatched. CDR3 size: 16 residues. As DNA, the CDR3 is TGTGCCAGCAGTTTGGGTCTAGCGGGGACGTTCTACGAGCAGTACTTC. Amino acids: CASSLGLAGTFYEQYF.

The CDR3 reads CASRNGGETQYF. The CDR3 nucleotides read TGTGCCAGCAGGAATGGGGGGGAGACCCAGTACTTC. The chain is built from TRBV2 and TRBJ2-5; a weak D match, TRBD2 (6 bases). The CDR3 runs 12 residues. Per the germline V gene, CDR1 is SNHLY and CDR2 is FYNNEI. Trimming took off 6 bases at V and 5 bases at J, with 10 bases between the two ends.

The chain has TRBV9 and TRBJ1-4; 7 nucleotides align to TRBD1. This CDR3 is 15 amino acids long. V lost 3 bases to trimming and J lost 4 bases; unmatched junction nucleotides: 6. From germline, CDR1 is SGDLS and CDR2 YYNGEE. The CDR3 here is CASSGKGGNNEKLFF. The CDR3 DNA is TGTGCCAGCAGCGGCAAAGGGGGCAATAATGAAAAACTGTTTTTT.

This clone was seen more than once but under ten times. The V and J genes are TRBV6-1 and TRBJ2-5, with 11 bases fitting TRBD2. J lost 4 bases, V lost 2 bases, and 3 bases had no gene match. Looked up from germline, CDR1 is MNHNS and CDR2 is SASEGT. This CDR3 comprises 15 residues. Here the CDR3 DNA reads TGTGCCAGCAGTGAACTAGCGGGGGGAGTAGAGACCCAGTACTTC. Translation gives CASSELAGGVETQYF.

The genes are TRBV21-1 and TRBJ1-1. TRBV21-1 is listed as a pseudogene. The length of the CDR3 is 16 residues. CDR3 protein: CASSKECTHGNTEAFF. The CDR3 DNA sequence: TGTGCCAGCAGCAAAGAGTGCACTCACGGGAACACTGAAGCTTTCTTT.

The chain employs TRBV2 and TRBJ1-3, with TRBD1 matching over 8 bases. CDR3 length: 16 residues. J gave up 5 bases and V 6 bases, and 12 bases lay outside the gene matches. CDR1 and CDR2 (germline): SNHLY, FYNNEI. CDR3 nucleotide sequence: TGTGCCAGCAGGAGGACAGGGACCGAAACTAGAAACACCATATATTTT. Amino acids: CASRRTGTETRNTIYF.

This rearrangement joins TRBV6-5 to TRBJ1-1, with D uncertain. Trimming took off 7 bases at V and 1 base at J, with 13 bases between the two ends. The CDR3 is made up of 14 amino acids. Germline CDR1 reads MNHEY; CDR2 reads SVGAGI. As DNA, the CDR3 is TGTGCCAGCAATCCACAGCGGCGGAACACTGAAGCTTTCTTT. This translates into CASNPQRRNTEAFF.

This clone was seen a single time. The chain couples TRBV5-6 to TRBJ1-1; D is possibly TRBD1 (5 bases). The CDR3 contains 13 residues. Germline assignment: CDR1 SGHDT and CDR2 YYEEEE. V was trimmed by 4 bases and J by 3 bases, leaving 10 bases between them. Here the CDR3 reads CASSNPGYTEAFF. The CDR3 region has the DNA TGTGCCAGCAGCAATCCAGGGTACACTGAAGCTTTCTTT.

The V and J genes are TRBV9 and TRBJ2-3; 9 bases align to TRBD2. Germline CDR1 and CDR2: SGDLS and YYNGEE. This CDR3 region has 15 residues. The trim removed 2 bases at V and 2 bases at J, leaving 3 bases unmatched. CDR3 in DNA: TGTGCCAGCAGCGTTAGCGGGGGAACCACAGATACGCAGTATTTT. Its protein product is CASSVSGGTTDTQYF.

The sample holds one count of this clone. The chain combines TRBV4-1 with TRBJ1-2; D ambiguous. Looked up from germline, CDR1 is MGHRA and CDR2 is YSYEKL. Trimming removed 4 bases at V and 5 bases at J, with 14 bases between. The CDR3 runs to 14 residues. The CDR3 loop reads CASSPIGVGYGYTF. In nucleotides, the CDR3 is TGCGCCAGCAGCCCGATCGGGGTTGGATATGGCTACACCTTC.